These T cell receptor beta chains were read from a single sample in a study of T cell changes during pregnancy in multiple sclerosis. The protocol was immunoSEQ multiplex PCR, while the TCRdb copy is restricted to in-frame clones and leaves out a portion. The sample has over 15,000 clones, 80% to 90% seen once. The sample here was CD8+ T cells from peripheral blood mononuclear cells, taken in the second trimester of pregnancy. The receptors originated from a female donor in good health, enrolled as a control in a pregnancy study. Both conserved end residues are part of each CDR3. The order of the fields is J gene, clone size, D gene, V gene, CDR3 DNA, CDR3 protein. A D gene is named only where the DNA matches it firmly. Clone size, where shown, is once, few, many, or a class for clones that have expanded.

J gene: TRBJ1-1
clone size: -
D gene: TRBD1
V gene: TRBV9
CDR3 DNA: TGTGCCAGCAGCGTGTCACAGGGGACTGAAGCTTTCTTT
CDR3 protein: CASSVSQGTEAFF

J gene: TRBJ1-1
clone size: -
D gene: -
V gene: TRBV4-3
CDR3 DNA: TGCGCCAGCAGCCAAGATATACGGGGTGGCACTGAAGCTTTCTTT
CDR3 protein: CASSQDIRGGTEAFF

J gene: TRBJ2-1
clone size: -
D gene: -
V gene: TRBV6-5
CDR3 DNA: TGTGCCAGCAGATCTGCGAGCTCCTACAATGAGCAGTTCTTC
CDR3 protein: CASRSASSYNEQFF

J gene: TRBJ2-7
clone size: few
D gene: TRBD1
V gene: TRBV15
CDR3 DNA: TGTGCCACCAGCAGAGAAGGGGGCAATTGGGACTACGAGCAGTACTTC
CDR3 protein: CATSREGGNWDYEQYF

J gene: TRBJ2-3
clone size: -
D gene: TRBD1
V gene: TRBV18
CDR3 DNA: TGTGCCAGCTCACCAGGGACAGTAATCACAGATACGCAGTATTTT
CDR3 protein: CASSPGTVITDTQYF

J gene: TRBJ2-3
clone size: -
D gene: -
V gene: TRBV21-1
CDR3 DNA: TGTGCCAGCAGCAAAGCCCCCCGGAGCACAGATACGCAGTATTTT
CDR3 protein: CASSKAPRSTDTQYF

J gene: TRBJ2-1
clone size: -
D gene: TRBD1
V gene: TRBV19
CDR3 DNA: TGTGCCAGTAGCCGGACAGGGCCCTACAATGAGCAGTTCTTC
CDR3 protein: CASSRTGPYNEQFF

J gene: TRBJ1-6
clone size: once
D gene: -
V gene: TRBV4-1
CDR3 DNA: TGCGCCAGCAGCCAAGACGAAGCCTCGGTCCATAATTCACCCCTCCACTTT
CDR3 protein: CASSQDEASVHNSPLHF

J gene: TRBJ2-7
clone size: -
D gene: TRBD1
V gene: TRBV7-2
CDR3 DNA: TGTGCCAGCAGCCTCATCGGACAGGGGGGCTACGAGCAGTACTTC
CDR3 protein: CASSLIGQGGYEQYF

J gene: TRBJ2-7
clone size: -
D gene: TRBD1
V gene: TRBV7-9
CDR3 DNA: TGTGCCAGCAGCTTACCAGGGGACAGTGAATCGGCCGAGCAGTACTTC
CDR3 protein: CASSLPGDSESAEQYF

J gene: TRBJ2-7
clone size: -
D gene: -
V gene: TRBV9
CDR3 DNA: TGTGCCAGCAGCCCCCGGGGGGCCCCTCGGAGGGGGGGCGAGCAGTACTTC
CDR3 protein: CASSPRGAPRRGGEQYF

J gene: TRBJ2-1
clone size: once
D gene: TRBD2
V gene: TRBV4-2
CDR3 DNA: TGTGCCAGCAGCTCCTTCCTAGCGGGGGGCCTCTCCTACAATGAGCAGTTCTTC
CDR3 protein: CASSSFLAGGLSYNEQFF

J gene: TRBJ1-1
clone size: -
D gene: -
V gene: TRBV27
CDR3 DNA: TGTGCCAGCAGTTGGAACAGGGCCAACACTGAAGCTTTCTTT
CDR3 protein: CASSWNRANTEAFF

J gene: TRBJ1-5
clone size: -
D gene: -
V gene: TRBV10-3
CDR3 DNA: TGTGCCATCAGTGGAAGGGGGTACCAGCCCCAGCATTTT
CDR3 protein: CAISGRGYQPQHF

J gene: TRBJ1-1
clone size: -
D gene: -
V gene: TRBV18
CDR3 DNA: TGTGCCAGCTCAATTGGTGTGGGGGCTCCCACTGAAGCTTTCTTT
CDR3 protein: CASSIGVGAPTEAFF

J gene: TRBJ2-1
clone size: -
D gene: -
V gene: TRBV4-3
CDR3 DNA: TGCGCCAGCAGCCAATGGTGGGGGCCGAGGAATGAGCAGTTCTTC
CDR3 protein: CASSQWWGPRNEQFF

J gene: TRBJ1-5
clone size: -
D gene: TRBD1
V gene: TRBV4-1
CDR3 DNA: TGCGCCAGCAGCCTTGTTACGGGACAGAAAGATCAGCCCCAGCATTTT
CDR3 protein: CASSLVTGQKDQPQHF

J gene: TRBJ1-5
clone size: few
D gene: TRBD1
V gene: TRBV10-3
CDR3 DNA: TGTGCCATCAGTGAGCCTGGGACAGGTGGGCAGCCCCAGCATTTT
CDR3 protein: CAISEPGTGGQPQHF

J gene: TRBJ2-5
clone size: -
D gene: TRBD1
V gene: TRBV30
CDR3 DNA: TGTGCCTGGAGTGTACAGGGGGTAGAGACCCAGTACTTC
CDR3 protein: CAWSVQGVETQYF

J gene: TRBJ1-4
clone size: -
D gene: -
V gene: TRBV2
CDR3 DNA: TGTGCCAGCAGATCGGGAGGGGATAATGAAAAACTGTTTTTT
CDR3 protein: CASRSGGDNEKLFF

J gene: TRBJ1-3
clone size: few
D gene: -
V gene: TRBV11-2
CDR3 DNA: TGTGCCAGCAGCCCGTCCCTGCAGATAGGAAACACCATATATTTT
CDR3 protein: CASSPSLQIGNTIYF

J gene: TRBJ2-2
clone size: few
D gene: -
V gene: TRBV6-4
CDR3 DNA: TGTGCCAGCAGTGACTCGAAAGAGGCCGGGGAGCTGTTTTTT
CDR3 protein: CASSDSKEAGELFF

J gene: TRBJ1-6
clone size: -
D gene: -
V gene: TRBV19
CDR3 DNA: TGTGCCAGTAGTACGGGGGGTTCACCCCTCCACTTT
CDR3 protein: CASSTGGSPLHF

J gene: TRBJ2-7
clone size: -
D gene: -
V gene: TRBV4-3
CDR3 DNA: TGCGCCAGCAGCCAAGAGAGGGAGCCCTCCTACGAGCAGTACTTC
CDR3 protein: CASSQEREPSYEQYF

J gene: TRBJ1-2
clone size: -
D gene: -
V gene: TRBV7-9
CDR3 DNA: TGTGCCAGCAGCCTTCCGGACAGCCTCTATGGCTACACCTTC
CDR3 protein: CASSLPDSLYGYTF

J gene: TRBJ1-5
clone size: -
D gene: -
V gene: TRBV27
CDR3 DNA: TGTGCCAGCAGTCCTCACAGGGAACATCAGCCCCAGCATTTT
CDR3 protein: CASSPHREHQPQHF

J gene: TRBJ2-7
clone size: -
D gene: -
V gene: TRBV11-2
CDR3 DNA: TGTGCCAGCAGCTTGAGTGCGGGGTACGAGCAGTACTTC
CDR3 protein: CASSLSAGYEQYF

J gene: TRBJ2-7
clone size: -
D gene: -
V gene: TRBV21-1
CDR3 DNA: TGTGCCAGCAGCAAAGCCCCCGGGGGGAGGGACGAGCAGTACTTC
CDR3 protein: CASSKAPGGRDEQYF

J gene: TRBJ2-5
clone size: -
D gene: -
V gene: TRBV28
CDR3 DNA: TGTGCCAGCAGTCCGCAAGAGACCCAGTACTTC
CDR3 protein: CASSPQETQYF

J gene: TRBJ2-5
clone size: -
D gene: TRBD2
V gene: TRBV9
CDR3 DNA: TGTGCCAGCAGCGTAGGTTCTAGCGGGGAGACCCAGTACTTC
CDR3 protein: CASSVGSSGETQYF

J gene: TRBJ1-6
clone size: -
D gene: -
V gene: TRBV27
CDR3 DNA: TGTGCCAGCCTATCGGGACAAAATAATTCACCCCTCCACTTT
CDR3 protein: CASLSGQNNSPLHF

J gene: TRBJ2-3
clone size: -
D gene: TRBD2
V gene: TRBV6-4
CDR3 DNA: TGTGCCGCAGCCCAGACTAGCGGGGGGATGGATACGCAGTATTTT
CDR3 protein: CAAAQTSGGMDTQYF

J gene: TRBJ1-1
clone size: -
D gene: -
V gene: TRBV19
CDR3 DNA: TGTGCCAGTATCCCCAGTATGAACACTGAAGCTTTCTTT
CDR3 protein: CASIPSMNTEAFF

J gene: TRBJ2-2
clone size: once
D gene: -
V gene: TRBV11-3
CDR3 DNA: TGTGCCAGCAGCTTCAGGGAAAACACCGGGGAGCTGTTTTTT
CDR3 protein: CASSFRENTGELFF

J gene: TRBJ2-3
clone size: -
D gene: TRBD2
V gene: TRBV15
CDR3 DNA: TGTGCCACCAGCACGACTAGCGGGGAGTCTTCCACAGATACGCAGTATTTT
CDR3 protein: CATSTTSGESSTDTQYF

J gene: TRBJ2-5
clone size: -
D gene: -
V gene: TRBV14
CDR3 DNA: TGTGCCAGCAGCCAGGCAGAGGGAGTAGAGACCCAGTACTTC
CDR3 protein: CASSQAEGVETQYF

J gene: TRBJ1-5
clone size: once
D gene: -
V gene: TRBV19
CDR3 DNA: TGTGCCAGTAGTATAACGGGGGGCGCGCAGCAGCCCCAGCATTTT
CDR3 protein: CASSITGGAQQPQHF